The sequence of this T cell receptor beta chain was determined in a study of spatial heterogeneity in lung cancer. This clonotype has only a few counts. Germline CDR1 LNHNV, CDR2 YYDKDF (reference sequence). This CDR3 has 14 amino acids. J lost 5 bases, V lost 2 bases, and 4 bases had no gene match. In TCRdb, the 5' RACE reads were re-called with MiXCR into one record per CDR3 protein. Here the sample spans approximately 92,000 distinct CDR3 sequences, approximately 12% being singletons. Regarding time point: sample taken at primary tumor resection. The V and J genes are TRBV15 and TRBJ2-3; 7 nucleotides line up with TRBD1. This specimen was PBMCs, taken at surgery. The source of this sequence is a male donor with early-stage non-small cell lung cancer. CDR3 in DNA: TGTGCCACCAGCAGACCGGGACAGAGAGATACGCAGTATTTT. Translated: CATSRPGQRDTQYF.